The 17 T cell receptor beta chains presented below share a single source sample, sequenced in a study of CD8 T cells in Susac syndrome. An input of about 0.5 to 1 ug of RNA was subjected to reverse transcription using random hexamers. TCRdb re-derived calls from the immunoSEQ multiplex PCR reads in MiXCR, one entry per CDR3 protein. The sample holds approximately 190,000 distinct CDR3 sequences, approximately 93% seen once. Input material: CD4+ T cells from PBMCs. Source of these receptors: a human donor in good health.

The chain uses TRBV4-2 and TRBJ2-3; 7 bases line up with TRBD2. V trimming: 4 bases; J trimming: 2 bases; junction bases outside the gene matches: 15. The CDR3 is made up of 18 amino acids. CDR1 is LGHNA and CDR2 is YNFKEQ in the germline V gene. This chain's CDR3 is CASSRVSGSEYYTDTQYF. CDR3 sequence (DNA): TGTGCCAGCAGCCGGGTTAGCGGGTCAGAGTATTACACAGATACGCAGTATTTT.

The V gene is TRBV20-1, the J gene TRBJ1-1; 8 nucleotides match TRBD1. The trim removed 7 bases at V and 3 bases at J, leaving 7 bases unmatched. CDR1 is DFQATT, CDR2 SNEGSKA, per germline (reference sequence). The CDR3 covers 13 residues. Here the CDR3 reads CSVWTTGDTEAFF. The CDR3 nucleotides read TGCAGTGTGTGGACGACAGGGGACACTGAAGCTTTCTTT.

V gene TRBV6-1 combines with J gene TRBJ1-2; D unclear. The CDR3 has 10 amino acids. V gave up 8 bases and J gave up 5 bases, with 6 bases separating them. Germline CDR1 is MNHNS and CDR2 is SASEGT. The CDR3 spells CASQEYGYTF. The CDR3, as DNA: TGTGCCAGCCAGGAATATGGCTACACCTTC.

Written as DNA, the CDR3 is TGTGCCAGCAGTTTTGACAGATATGGCTACACCTTC. Translating gives CASSFDRYGYTF. V is TRBV25-1 and J is TRBJ1-2; possibly TRBD1 for D (5 bases). The CDR3 loop spans 12 amino acids. Germline CDR1 reads MGHDK; CDR2 reads SYGVNS. The ends were cut back, 5 bases at V and 5 bases at J, with 9 bases in the middle.

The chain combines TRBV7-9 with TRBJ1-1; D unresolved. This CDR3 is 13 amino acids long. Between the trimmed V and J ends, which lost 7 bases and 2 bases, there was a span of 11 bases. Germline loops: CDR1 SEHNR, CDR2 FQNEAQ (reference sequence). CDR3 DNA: TGTGCCAGCACTCCGGAGCCAAACACTGAAGCTTTCTTT. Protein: CASTPEPNTEAFF.

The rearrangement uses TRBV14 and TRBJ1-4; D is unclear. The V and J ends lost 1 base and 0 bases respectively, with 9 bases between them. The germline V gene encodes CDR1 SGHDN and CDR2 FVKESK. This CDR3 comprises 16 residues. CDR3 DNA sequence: TGTGCCAGCAGCCAAGTGACAAGTTCAACTAATGAAAAACTGTTTTTT. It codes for CASSQVTSSTNEKLFF.

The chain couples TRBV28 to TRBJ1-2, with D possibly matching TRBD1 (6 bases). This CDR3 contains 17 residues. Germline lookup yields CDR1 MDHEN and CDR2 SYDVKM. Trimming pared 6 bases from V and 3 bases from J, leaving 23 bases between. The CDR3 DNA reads TGTGCCAGCAGACAGATGTCAGGGGTCGCGCTTTACTATGGCTACACCTTC. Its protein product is CASRQMSGVALYYGYTF.

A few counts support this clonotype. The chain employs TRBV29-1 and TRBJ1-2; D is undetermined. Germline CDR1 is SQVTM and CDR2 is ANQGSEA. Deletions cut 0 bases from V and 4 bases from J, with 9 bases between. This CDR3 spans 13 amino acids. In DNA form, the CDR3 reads TGCAGCGTTGAAGAGGAGGGAGTCTATGGCTACACCTTC. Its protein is CSVEEEGVYGYTF.

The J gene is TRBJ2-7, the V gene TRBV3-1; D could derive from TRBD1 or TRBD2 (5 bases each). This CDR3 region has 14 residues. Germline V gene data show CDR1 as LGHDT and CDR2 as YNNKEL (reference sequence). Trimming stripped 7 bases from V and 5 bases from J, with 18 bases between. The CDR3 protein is CASTRGLRGNEQYF. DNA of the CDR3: TGTGCCAGCACCCGGGGCCTCCGGGGAAACGAGCAGTACTTC.

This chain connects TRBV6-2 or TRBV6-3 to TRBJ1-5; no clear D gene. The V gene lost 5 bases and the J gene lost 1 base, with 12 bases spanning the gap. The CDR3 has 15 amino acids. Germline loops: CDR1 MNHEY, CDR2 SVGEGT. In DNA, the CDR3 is TGTGCCAGCAGTGCGGGTCGAAAAAGCAATCAGCCCCAGCATTTT. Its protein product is CASSAGRKSNQPQHF.

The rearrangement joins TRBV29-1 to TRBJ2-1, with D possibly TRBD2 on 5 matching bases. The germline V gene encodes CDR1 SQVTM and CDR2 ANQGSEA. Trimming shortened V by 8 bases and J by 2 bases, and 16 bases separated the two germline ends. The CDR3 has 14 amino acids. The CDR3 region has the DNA TGCAGCTCTCCTACTCCGGGGACCTACAATGAGCAGTTCTTC. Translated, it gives CSSPTPGTYNEQFF.

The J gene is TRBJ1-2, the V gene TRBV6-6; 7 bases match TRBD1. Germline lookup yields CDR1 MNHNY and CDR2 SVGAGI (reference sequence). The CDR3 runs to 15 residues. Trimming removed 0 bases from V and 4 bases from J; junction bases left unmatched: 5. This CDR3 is CASSYSFRQGYGYTF. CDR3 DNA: TGTGCCAGCAGTTACTCGTTCAGACAGGGCTATGGCTACACCTTC.

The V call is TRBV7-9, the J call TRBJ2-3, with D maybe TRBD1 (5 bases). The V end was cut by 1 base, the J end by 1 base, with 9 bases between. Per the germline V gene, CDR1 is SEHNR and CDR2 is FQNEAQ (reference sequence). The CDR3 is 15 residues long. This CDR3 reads CASSLEGAGTDTQYF. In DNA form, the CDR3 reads TGTGCCAGCAGCTTAGAAGGGGCTGGCACAGATACGCAGTATTTT.

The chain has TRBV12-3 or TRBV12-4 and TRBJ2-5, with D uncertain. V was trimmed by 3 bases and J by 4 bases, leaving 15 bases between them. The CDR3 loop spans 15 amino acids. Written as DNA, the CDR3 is TGTGCCAGCAGTTTTTCCCAGCCCCGGTCAGAGACCCAGTACTTC. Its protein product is CASSFSQPRSETQYF.

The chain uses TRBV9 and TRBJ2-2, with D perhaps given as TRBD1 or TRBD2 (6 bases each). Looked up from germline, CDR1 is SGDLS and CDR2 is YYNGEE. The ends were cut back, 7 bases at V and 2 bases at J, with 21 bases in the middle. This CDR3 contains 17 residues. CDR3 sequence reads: CASGKGGRPPNTGELFF. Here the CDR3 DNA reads TGTGCCAGCGGGAAGGGGGGCCGACCTCCTAACACCGGGGAGCTGTTTTTT.

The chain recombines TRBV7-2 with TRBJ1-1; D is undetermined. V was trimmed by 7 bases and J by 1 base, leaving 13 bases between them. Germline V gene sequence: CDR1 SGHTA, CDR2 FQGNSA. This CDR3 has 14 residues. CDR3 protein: CASKLGPTNTEAFF. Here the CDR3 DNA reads TGTGCCAGCAAGCTTGGACCGACGAACACTGAAGCTTTCTTT.

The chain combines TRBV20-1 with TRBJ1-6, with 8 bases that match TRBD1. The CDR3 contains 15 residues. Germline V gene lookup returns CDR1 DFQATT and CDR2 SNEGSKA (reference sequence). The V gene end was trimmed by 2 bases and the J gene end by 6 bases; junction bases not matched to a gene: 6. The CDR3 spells CSARSQGAGNSPLHF. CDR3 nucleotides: TGCAGTGCTAGAAGCCAGGGGGCGGGTAATTCACCCCTCCACTTT.